Listed below are T cell receptor beta chains from one sample, sequenced in a study of T cells after yellow fever vaccination. MiXCR was run by TCRdb on the 5' RACE reads, yielding one entry per CDR3 protein. The sample lists 300,000 to 350,000 distinct CDR3 sequences; 3% to 4.5% were seen once. Here the sequenced sample was PBMCs, taken 5 days after the yellow fever booster vaccination. The receptors shown here come from a man aged 18 to 30 who received the YFV17D yellow fever vaccine. CDR3s include the opening cysteine and the closing phenylalanine or tryptophan. The order of the fields is D gene, clone size, V gene, J gene, CDR3 protein, CDR3 DNA. A D gene is named only where the DNA matches it firmly. Expanded clones are given a class, and other clones once, few, many or no size at all.

D gene: .
clone size: once
V gene: TRBV12-3/TRBV12-4
J gene: TRBJ1-3
CDR3 protein: CASSFQNLLDPGNTIYF
CDR3 DNA: TGTGCCAGCAGTTTCCAGAACCTCCTCGATCCTGGAAACACCATATATTTT

D gene: .
clone size: .
V gene: TRBV29-1
J gene: TRBJ1-1
CDR3 protein: CSVDGVLNTEAFF
CDR3 DNA: TGCAGCGTTGACGGGGTTTTGAACACTGAAGCTTTCTTT

D gene: .
clone size: few
V gene: TRBV27
J gene: TRBJ2-1
CDR3 protein: CASRGDTHSYNEQFF
CDR3 DNA: TGTGCCAGCAGGGGAGACACCCACTCCTACAATGAGCAGTTCTTC

D gene: TRBD1
clone size: few
V gene: TRBV4-3
J gene: TRBJ2-1
CDR3 protein: CASSRDRVFGEQFF
CDR3 DNA: TGCGCCAGCAGCCGGGACAGGGTCTTTGGTGAGCAGTTCTTC

D gene: .
clone size: few
V gene: TRBV3-1
J gene: TRBJ2-2
CDR3 protein: CASSQSSPGVGGELFF
CDR3 DNA: TGTGCCAGCAGCCAATCCTCCCCCGGCGTGGGCGGGGAGCTGTTTTTT

D gene: .
clone size: few
V gene: TRBV5-1
J gene: TRBJ1-2
CDR3 protein: CASSSLVSGYTF
CDR3 DNA: TGCGCCAGCTCCTCACTTGTGAGCGGCTACACCTTC

D gene: .
clone size: few
V gene: TRBV20-1
J gene: TRBJ2-1
CDR3 protein: CSARPQGRSSYNEQFF
CDR3 DNA: TGCAGTGCTAGACCTCAGGGCCGGAGCTCCTACAATGAGCAGTTCTTC

D gene: .
clone size: many
V gene: TRBV7-6
J gene: TRBJ2-7
CDR3 protein: CASSYGVVDEQYF
CDR3 DNA: TGTGCCAGCAGCTACGGGGTGGTGGACGAGCAGTACTTC

D gene: .
clone size: many
V gene: TRBV5-6
J gene: TRBJ2-7
CDR3 protein: CASSLRTGMGEQYF
CDR3 DNA: TGTGCCAGCAGCTTACGAACAGGGATGGGGGAGCAGTACTTC

D gene: .
clone size: .
V gene: TRBV19
J gene: TRBJ1-1
CDR3 protein: CASSMFSENTEAFF
CDR3 DNA: TGTGCCAGTAGTATGTTTTCGGAGAACACTGAAGCTTTCTTT

D gene: .
clone size: few
V gene: TRBV12-3/TRBV12-4
J gene: TRBJ1-1
CDR3 protein: CASSPGASSSFTEAFF
CDR3 DNA: TGTGCCAGCAGCCCTGGGGCCAGTTCATCTTTCACTGAAGCTTTCTTT

D gene: .
clone size: few
V gene: TRBV7-3
J gene: TRBJ1-6
CDR3 protein: CASSLEYNSPLHF
CDR3 DNA: TGTGCCAGCAGCTTGGAGTATAATTCACCCCTCCACTTT

D gene: TRBD1
clone size: .
V gene: TRBV5-4
J gene: TRBJ2-3
CDR3 protein: CASSPSPGQGLDTQYF
CDR3 DNA: TGTGCCAGCAGCCCATCACCGGGACAGGGGTTAGATACGCAGTATTTT

D gene: .
clone size: few
V gene: TRBV7-2
J gene: TRBJ2-3
CDR3 protein: CASSHGVADTQYF
CDR3 DNA: TGTGCCAGCAGCCACGGGGTTGCAGATACGCAGTATTTT

D gene: .
clone size: many
V gene: TRBV7-6
J gene: TRBJ2-2
CDR3 protein: CATPKDSTTGELFF
CDR3 DNA: TGTGCCACCCCGAAGGACAGTACCACCGGGGAGCTGTTTTTT

D gene: TRBD2
clone size: .
V gene: TRBV7-9
J gene: TRBJ2-6
CDR3 protein: CASSPPKGGSSSGANVLTF
CDR3 DNA: TGTGCCAGCAGCCCGCCCAAGGGCGGGAGTTCCTCTGGGGCCAACGTCCTGACTTTC

D gene: .
clone size: many
V gene: TRBV7-3
J gene: TRBJ2-3
CDR3 protein: CASSLTPYVSTDTQYF
CDR3 DNA: TGTGCCAGCAGCTTAACTCCCTACGTGAGCACAGATACGCAGTATTTT

D gene: .
clone size: many
V gene: TRBV4-3
J gene: TRBJ1-2
CDR3 protein: CASSPSPYWNYGYTF
CDR3 DNA: TGCGCCAGCAGCCCATCACCGTATTGGAACTATGGCTACACCTTC

D gene: TRBD1
clone size: many
V gene: TRBV5-1
J gene: TRBJ2-7
CDR3 protein: CASSLWTGGDEQYF
CDR3 DNA: TGCGCCAGCAGCCTTTGGACAGGGGGCGACGAGCAGTACTTC

D gene: TRBD1
clone size: .
V gene: TRBV7-6
J gene: TRBJ2-7
CDR3 protein: CASSPGTDPYLQQYF
CDR3 DNA: TGTGCCAGCAGCCCCGGGACAGACCCTTACCTCCAGCAGTACTTC